The entry below describes one T cell receptor beta chain. This clone's antigen is unknown. No base quality values were provided; no much bigger clone lies one nucleotide off. This record comes from a study of draining lymph node invasion in breast cancer (TCRdb year 2020). Regarding the complete study: Metastasis in lymph nodes was diagnosed using histology and cytokeratin immunohistochemistry and was confirmed with EpCAM/CD45 flow cytometry. Across breast cancer tissues, a separate targeted assay used bulk TCR-beta CDR3 sequencing to compare sorted memory regulatory T cells with memory conventional CD4 T cells. From every patient, the primary tumor plus matched non-invaded and tumor-invaded tumor-draining lymph nodes were collected, and both Treg and Tconv subsets were profiled. The separate targeted TCR sequencing covered lymph nodes from roughly five patients, with primary tumors sequenced for three of those patients.

Memory conventional CD4 T cells were sorted as CD4+ CD45RA- CD25- cells. Whether a tumor-draining lymph node counted as invaded or non-invaded depended on the presence or absence of metastatic tumor cells. Before staining and sorting, a Miltenyi Pan T Cell isolation kit was used to pre-enrich the T cells. Immunohistochemistry for estrogen receptor, progesterone receptor, HER2 and Ki-67 was used to characterize primary tumors. Fresh surgical tissue was processed within a few hours after surgery by cutting into small fragments. Tissue fragments were enzymatically digested with Liberase TL plus DNase for approximately 22 minutes and were then filtered through a 40-micrometer strainer. After DAPI live/dead staining, sorting was performed on a BD FACS Aria II with about 97-99% purity. Sorted cells were lysed in TCL buffer, and RNA was purified using a Norgen Single Cell RNA purification kit that included DNase treatment.

From the cysteine through the phenylalanine, the CDR3 covers 13 amino acids. The sequence is cut down to CDR3 DNA, 39 bases in frame from base 1. The V and J ends are trimmed by 8 bases and 5 bases, leaving 15 bases between them. The germline V gene provides CDR1 MNHNS and CDR2 SASEGT. On the study overall, not on this receptor specifically: According to the targeted TCR-seq data, Tregs appeared to be more clonally expanded than Tconvs in every tissue, and both subsets had lower diversity in tumor than in lymph nodes. Within each tissue, roughly 12-25% of Treg TCRs were also found among Tconvs, a result interpreted as suggesting peripheral Treg induction. TCRs shared between Treg and Tconv subsets were regarded as suggestive, but not proof, of a common clonal origin. The tumor top-100 clone tracking analysis could be carried out in only a couple of patients. The data could not determine whether Treg conversion took place in a particular organ or whether converted Tregs recirculated between nodes and tumor. Some clones from the top 100 tumor clones were found in both invaded and non-invaded nodes, which suggests recirculation between the tumor and the draining nodes.

Preparation of the library involved bulk RNA-seq. The sequencing machine was an Illumina HiSeq 2500. As for the original processing: For the separate targeted TCR-seq dataset, MiXCR version 2.1.5 with default parameters extracted and quantified CDR3 sequences from raw reads. The separate targeted TCR-seq dataset defined each TCR-beta clone by its combination of V gene, J gene and CDR3 sequence. In the separate targeted TCR-seq dataset, clones with fewer than three counts were first removed, after which only the 90% most strongly expressed clones per sample were kept. The separate targeted TCR-seq dataset calculated Treg-Tconv overlap for each tissue as the number of shared clones divided by the total number of Treg clones, multiplied by 100. TCRdb applied fastp at Q25 and MiXCR to the public reads, then kept only in-frame beta chains. CDR3 protein duplicates are merged, each entry listing the most common genes and DNA. In this record, the V and J calls reflect TCRdb's handling and not the investigators' own analysis. Within this sample are about 2,400 distinct CDR3 sequences, with around 83% of them counted one time only. 1.6% of the sample goes to the ten largest clones.

This clonotype was obtained from a female donor with luminal breast cancer. Sequencing was carried out using sorted memory CD4+ effector T cells from a lymph node. The cell subset or site label on this specimen signifies: CD45RA-negative sorted CD4+ T cells (memory Tconv or effector/memory Treg). The V gene is TRBV6-1 and the J gene is TRBJ1-1, with TRBD1 tentatively as D gene (5 bases match). The CDR3 is CASLRVKGTEAFF. The nucleotide sequence is TGTGCCAGCCTCAGGGTTAAGGGAACTGAAGCTTTCTTT.